Listed here is a single TCR beta chain. Its antigen is not identified. This record belongs to a study of CD8+ T cells in alopecia areata. Study overall: Treated patients swallowed 5 to 10 mg of oral tofacitinib twice daily.

Study-level findings and limits: TCRs were shared less clearly across patients than in mice, possibly for HLA-related reasons. In lesional scalp, particularly from alopecia totalis/universalis, clonality was higher than in normal scalp.

Per the germline V gene, CDR1 is SGHVS and CDR2 is FNYEAQ. The length of the CDR3 is 15 residues. The V end was cut by 6 bases, the J end by 0 bases, with 11 bases between. The sequencing template was cDNA reverse transcribed from extracted RNA. Sequencing was performed with immunoSEQ multiplex PCR; in TCRdb, only in-frame clones are kept and a portion is missing. The table records 130,000 or so clones, approximately 48% of them present only once. The receptor was isolated from a human donor with alopecia areata. The sample was CD8+ T cells sorted from blood, taken at week 0. The chain links TRBV7-6 to TRBJ2-2, with D possibly matching TRBD1 (6 bases). This CDR3 reads CASSPGTPNTGELFF. In DNA form, the CDR3 reads TGTGCCAGCAGTCCTGGGACACCGAACACCGGGGAGCTGTTTTTT. Drawing the rest from reference TRBV7-6 and TRBJ2-2, the complete variable domain is GAGVSQSPRYKVTKRGQDVALRCDPISGHVSLYWYRQALGQGPEFLTYFNYEAQQDKSGLPNDRFSAERPEGSISTLTIQRTEQRDSAMYRCASSPGTPNTGELFFGEGSRLTVL.